This TCR beta chain stems from a study of blood T cell repertoires in COVID-19 (dated by TCRdb to the early 2020s). As for the study more broadly: The collaborator samples originated in the United States, Italy and Spain and spanned the acute and convalescent phases of COVID-19. Subjects who had been exposed to COVID-19, were actively infected with it, or had recovered from it provided the deeply sampled blood TCRbeta repertoires that made up the dataset. Where available, HLA class I and class II types were obtained from metadata supplied by the sample provider rather than from assay-based typing. The repertoires were released in a freely available public database meant as a resource for research on the immune response to SARS-CoV-2. The prospective study material was composed of cDNA or gDNA derived from T cells, B-cell-depleted T cells, or PBMCs. Nearly every sample came with metadata listing a de-identified subject ID, COVID-19 status, age in years and sex. Samples were obtained from the ongoing ImmuneRACE study (first 160 participants) and from approximately 1,200 subjects provided by 6 global collaborators.

With respect to this clone: This receptor's antigen is unknown. Base-call qualities are not available, and no considerably larger clone is one nucleotide away.

According to the germline V gene, CDR1 reads MDHEN and CDR2 reads SYDVKM. Here V drops 7 bases and J drops 5 bases, and the junction holds 17 bases not matched to any gene. The CDR3 spans 17 residues, from the cysteine through the phenylalanine. Of the read, only the CDR3 DNA is kept; its 51 bases are in frame from base 1. Overall study outcomes, separate from this receptor: The amount of clinical and demographic metadata varied by source and participant and was provided uncurated.

One collaborating source in Seattle enrolled patients during active infection and followed them longitudinally through the course of disease. The collaborating institutions used their own protocols to collect whole blood in K2EDTA tubes. For TCRbeta analysis, collaborators shipped samples in one of three forms: frozen whole blood, isolated PBMCs, or DNA extracted from either of those sample types. The immunoSEQ Assay, a bias-controlled multiplex PCR, was used to amplify TCRbeta CDR3 regions from genomic DNA. In the authors' own workflow: Within the assay, amplification of reference gene primers was used to estimate how many nucleated cells each sample contained. Sequence reads were collapsed and filtered to measure the absolute abundance of every unique TCRbeta CDR3 rearrangement. For each sample, productive Simpson clonality was calculated as the square root of Simpson's diversity index over productive rearrangements. This immuneACCESS table, as held by TCRdb, lists in-frame sequences with V and J called but not all clones. Of the missing ones, under half trace to an unresolved V gene in checked studies; the others have no known cause. V, J and clone size were drawn from that table, and D and trimming were deduced from the DNA. A total of about 200,000 clones appear in this sample, approximately 85% of them only once. Approximately 8.4% of the sample lies in the top ten.

Sequenced material: peripheral blood. The sequence derives from an elderly woman with COVID-19, enrolled during active disease. This chain joins TRBV28 to TRBJ1-2, with 9 middle bases fitting TRBD1. DNA sequence: TGTGCCAGCACCACCGGAGCCGGGACAGGGCTCGGGTATGGCTACACCTTC. Its translation is CASTTGAGTGLGYGYTF.